The 20 T cell receptor beta chains below all came from one sample that was sequenced in a study of neurological immune-mediated disorders (dated by TCRdb to about 2019). Receptors were amplified or captured by 5' RACE. Instrument used: Illumina HiSeq 2500. Using fastp at Q25 and MiXCR, TCRdb reprocessed the public reads and kept productive beta chains. Entries that share a CDR3 protein sequence are merged under the most common genes and DNA. Within this sample are some 48,000 distinct CDR3 sequences, with approximately 5.8% of them counted one time only. The ten largest clones capture approximately 1.5% of the sample. The specimen was CD4+ T cells from blood. These receptors all stem from a woman aged 18-29 years with multiple sclerosis.

Relative to its sample, this clonotype is medium-sized (0.01 to 0.1%). V gene TRBV29-1 combines with J gene TRBJ1-6; no definite D call. Germline values: CDR1 SQVTM, CDR2 ANQGSEA. This CDR3 is built from 13 residues. Between the trimmed V and J ends, which lost 4 bases and 8 bases, there was a span of 12 bases. In nucleotides, the CDR3 is TGCAGCGTTGCTGGGCAAAGCGATTCACCCCTCCACTTT. Translated, it gives CSVAGQSDSPLHF.

This clonotype was found many times. This chain uses TRBV6-5 with TRBJ1-6, with 9 positions matching TRBD1. V lost 0 bases and J lost 5; bases outside the gene matches: 8. The CDR3 covers 18 residues. Germline CDR1 reads MNHEY; CDR2 reads SVGAGI. For the CDR3, the DNA is TGTGCCAGCAGTTACTCCGGACAGGGGACCACGAATAATTCACCCCTCCACTTT. Translation gives CASSYSGQGTTNNSPLHF.

This clonotype showed up many times. The chain joins TRBV7-2 to TRBJ2-3; 7 bases map to TRBD2. The CDR3 totals 16 residues. Germline-derived CDR1 and CDR2 are SGHTA and FQGNSA. Trimming removed 4 bases from V and 4 bases from J; junction bases left unmatched: 11. CDR3 in amino acids: CASSSRPGLGSDTQYF. DNA for the CDR3: TGTGCCAGCAGCTCTCGGCCAGGACTAGGCTCAGATACGCAGTATTTT.

The chain couples TRBV28 to TRBJ1-2; 8 nucleotides match TRBD1. The germline V gene encodes CDR1 MDHEN and CDR2 SYDVKM. The CDR3 loop spans 14 amino acids. J lost 7 bases, V lost 5 bases, and 9 bases had no gene match. The CDR3 sequence: CASSLRTGWGGYTF. In nucleotides, the CDR3 is TGTGCCAGCAGTCTACGGACAGGGTGGGGTGGCTACACCTTC.

The sample holds many counts of this clonotype. The chain couples TRBV12-3 or TRBV12-4 to TRBJ1-4; 8 nucleotides line up with TRBD1. Trimming took 5 bases from V and 10 from J; bases not matched to a gene: 15. This CDR3 is built from 16 residues. The CDR3 bases are TGTGCCAGCAGTACGAAACCTACAGGGGGGGAAGGAAAACTGTTTTTT. Protein sequence: CASSTKPTGGEGKLFF.

This clonotype came up many times. The rearrangement links TRBV11-2 to TRBJ1-1; D uncertain. Germline V gene sequence: CDR1 SGHAT, CDR2 FQNNGV. The CDR3 totals 17 residues. Trimming took off 3 bases at V and 1 base at J, with 18 bases between the two ends. The CDR3 reads CASSFATRAPGNTEAFF. In nucleotides, the CDR3 is TGTGCCAGCAGCTTCGCTACTCGGGCGCCCGGGAACACTGAAGCTTTCTTT. Based on the CDR3 plus reference TRBV11-2 and TRBJ1-1, the full variable domain is EAGVAQSPRYKIIEKRQSVAFWCNPISGHATLYWYQQILGQGPKLLIQFQNNGVVDDSQLPKDRFSAERLKGVDSTLKIQPAKLEDSAVYLCASSFATRAPGNTEAFFGQGTRLTVV.

The chain employs TRBV7-9 and TRBJ1-1; D is undetermined. Germline-derived CDR1 and CDR2 are SEHNR and FQNEAQ (reference sequence). There are 15 residues in the CDR3. Trimming took off 8 bases at V and 1 base at J, with 17 bases between the two ends. The chain's CDR3 is CASLAQSPGNTEAFF. The CDR3 DNA reads TGTGCCAGCTTAGCGCAGAGCCCAGGGAACACTGAAGCTTTCTTT.

This clonotype was seen ten or more times. The chain couples TRBV4-1 to TRBJ1-5; D is perhaps TRBD1 (5 bases). The V and J ends lost 0 bases and 0 bases respectively, with 9 bases between them. The CDR3 is made up of 16 amino acids. Looked up from germline, CDR1 is MGHRA and CDR2 is YSYEKL. The CDR3 here is CASSQDHRRSNQPQHF. CDR3 in DNA: TGCGCCAGCAGCCAAGATCACAGGCGTAGCAATCAGCCCCAGCATTTT.

There are many counts of this clonotype. The genes are TRBV5-5 and TRBJ1-5; D gene unclear. This CDR3 spans 15 amino acids. V shed 0 bases and J shed 2 bases, with 9 bases lying between them. CDR1 SGHKS and CDR2 YYEKEE come from the germline V gene (reference sequence). The CDR3 nucleotides are TGTGCCAGCAGCTTGGATGGGCACGGCAATCAGCCCCAGCATTTT. Encoded protein: CASSLDGHGNQPQHF. Complete variable domain (other parts from reference TRBV5-5 and TRBJ1-5): DAGVTQSPTHLIKTRGQQVTLRCSPISGHKSVSWYQQVLGQGPQFIFQYYEKEERGRGNFPDRFSARQFPNYSSELNVNALLLGDSALYLCASSLDGHGNQPQHFGDGTRLSIL.

There are many counts of this clonotype. The chain links TRBV12-3 or TRBV12-4 to TRBJ1-2; D possibly corresponds to TRBD1 (6 bases). Between the trimmed V and J ends, which lost 4 bases and 8 bases, there was a span of 17 bases. This CDR3 has 14 amino acids. The CDR3 region is CASSSTGGARGYTF. Here the CDR3 DNA reads TGTGCCAGCAGTTCGACGGGGGGCGCGAGGGGCTACACCTTC.

This clonotype was counted at least ten times. This chain links TRBV5-1 with TRBJ1-3, with D uncertain. The germline V gene encodes CDR1 SGHRS and CDR2 YFSETQ. This CDR3 is built from 14 residues. The V gene lost 4 bases and the J gene lost 0 bases, with 8 bases spanning the gap. The CDR3 loop is CASSGETSGNTIYF. In DNA form, the CDR3 reads TGCGCCAGCAGCGGAGAGACCTCTGGAAACACCATATATTTT.

This clonotype was counted ten times or more. The V call is TRBV18, the J call TRBJ2-7; 10 bases line up with TRBD1. The germline V gene has CDR1 KGHSH and CDR2 LQKENI. The CDR3 contains 14 residues. With V trimmed by 5 bases and J by 2 bases, 3 bases remained unmatched. CDR3 loop: CASSGGQGPYEQYV. The CDR3 nucleotides read TGTGCCAGCTCAGGGGGACAGGGGCCCTACGAGCAGTACGTC.

In this sample, this clonotype turned up many times. This chain links TRBV6-5 with TRBJ2-7; D possibly corresponds to TRBD2 (6 bases). CDR1 MNHEY and CDR2 SVGAGI come from the germline V gene. The CDR3 consists of 16 residues. The V end was cut by 2 bases, the J end by 2 bases, with 16 bases between. The CDR3, as DNA: TGTGCCAGCAGTTACACCGACGGGACTCGCCCCTACGAGCAGTACTTC. It yields the protein CASSYTDGTRPYEQYF.

In this sample, this clonotype turned up many times. CDR3 DNA: TGCAGTGCTAACCGGGACAGTAATGAAAAACTGTTTTTT. Amino acids: CSANRDSNEKLFF. The chain carries TRBV20-1 and TRBJ1-4; 7 bases fit TRBD1. Germline CDR1 reads DFQATT; CDR2 reads SNEGSKA (reference sequence). The length of the CDR3 is 13 residues. After removal of 4 bases from V and 4 bases from J, the junction contained 3 bases not matched to a gene.

This clonotype appeared many times. The chain couples TRBV12-3 or TRBV12-4 to TRBJ2-5; 10 bases map to TRBD1. The junction had 7 bases not matched to a gene; V was cut back by 4 bases and J by 2 bases. The CDR3 extends over 16 amino acids. The CDR3 nucleotides are TGTGCCAGCAGTTATAGCCCGGGACAGGGGCAAGAGACCCAGTACTTC. Protein product: CASSYSPGQGQETQYF.

Many counts were recorded for this clonotype. The DNA of the CDR3 is TGCGCCAGCAGCTTGGTAGCGGGAGCGGGGAATGAGCAGTTCTTC. Translated: CASSLVAGAGNEQFF. J is TRBJ2-1 and V is TRBV5-1; 9 nucleotides line up with TRBD2. The germline CDR1 and CDR2 sequences are SGHRS and YFSETQ. V dropped 0 bases and J dropped 7; count of bases not matched to a gene: 5. The CDR3 is made up of 15 amino acids.

Ten or more counts support this clonotype. Here the CDR3 reads CASDGGERDGEQYV. CDR3 sequence (DNA): TGTGCTAGTGACGGTGGGGAAAGGGACGGCGAGCAGTACGTC. V usage is TRBV12-5 and J usage is TRBJ2-7; D is possibly TRBD1 or TRBD2 (5 bases each). The CDR3 is 14 residues long. V was shortened by 7 bases and J by 6 bases, with 19 bases between the two germline ends. CDR1 and CDR2 from the germline V gene are LGHNT and FRNRAP.

This clonotype was counted at least ten times. The rearrangement joins TRBV20-1 to TRBJ1-1, with 8 bases matching TRBD1. This CDR3 is 15 amino acids long. V shed 3 bases and J 4 bases; nucleotides not matched to a gene: 10. Germline values: CDR1 DFQATT, CDR2 SNEGSKA (reference sequence). The CDR3 loop reads CSASTGGQMGTEAFF. The CDR3 region has the DNA TGCAGTGCTAGTACAGGGGGGCAGATGGGCACTGAAGCTTTCTTT.

This clonotype appeared many times. The chain has TRBV14 and TRBJ1-3; possible D gene TRBD1, 6 bases. The length of the CDR3 is 15 residues. The ends were cut back, 4 bases at V and 4 bases at J, with 14 bases in the middle. Germline CDR1 SGHDN, CDR2 FVKESK. CDR3 sequence reads: CASSPRGGLGNTIYF. The CDR3 DNA follows: TGTGCCAGCAGCCCAAGGGGGGGGCTCGGAAACACCATATATTTT.

This clonotype has ten or more counts. The chain combines TRBV4-3 with TRBJ2-5; perhaps D is TRBD1 or TRBD2 (5 bases each). The V and J ends lost 0 bases and 2 bases respectively, with 10 bases between them. Germline CDR1 LGHNA, CDR2 YSLEER. This CDR3 is built from 15 residues. The CDR3: CASSQDRGVQETQYF. For the CDR3, the DNA is TGCGCCAGCAGCCAAGATAGAGGGGTTCAAGAGACCCAGTACTTC.